The 25 T cell receptor beta chains given below trace back to one sample, sequenced in a study of OX40 agonist ivuxolimab in advanced cancers. The method was immunoSEQ multiplex PCR; TCRdb's version includes in-frame clones alone and lacks a portion of them. The sample shows tens of thousands of clones, more than 80% of them seen only once. Sequencing was performed on CD4+ or CD8+ T cells sorted from blood, taken in a trial of the OX40 agonist ivuxolimab. The origin of the receptors is an adult with an advanced solid tumor such as melanoma, head and neck, liver or kidney cancer.

The gene calls are TRBV4-3 and TRBJ1-1, with D hard to call. V lost 1 base, J lost 0 bases, and 6 bases lay in between. Germline CDR1 is LGHNA and CDR2 is YSLEER. There are 14 residues in the CDR3. DNA of the CDR3: TGCGCCAGCAGCCAAGCCAGACTGAACACTGAAGCTTTCTTT. It yields the protein CASSQARLNTEAFF.

Within the sample, this clone is large (0.1 to 1%). The V call is TRBV6-5, the J call TRBJ2-7; 9 nucleotides align to TRBD2. Germline CDR1 MNHEY, CDR2 SVGAGI. V trimming: 2 bases; J trimming: 0 bases; junction bases outside the gene matches: 2. The CDR3 covers 15 residues. The CDR3 nucleotides read TGTGCCAGCAGTTACGGTAGCGGGAGCTCCTACGAGCAGTACTTC. Encoded protein: CASSYGSGSSYEQYF.

About this clone: An end of the junction does not agree with germline; a read error may underlie this. As DNA, the CDR3 is TGTGCTAGCAGCCTCAGGGGGCGGAATGAGCAGTTCTTC. Its translation: CASSLRGRNEQFF. The genes are TRBV7-7 and TRBJ2-1, with 8 bases lining up with TRBD1. The CDR3 extends over 13 amino acids. Germline V lookup: CDR1 SSHAT, CDR2 FNYEAQ (reference sequence).

The V call is TRBV11-2, the J call TRBJ2-3; D unresolved. The CDR3 runs to 15 residues. Germline V gene sequence: CDR1 SGHAT, CDR2 FQNNGV. V was trimmed by 1 base and J by 1 base, leaving 9 bases between them. The CDR3 coding sequence is TGTGCCAGCAGCTTAGGGTACGGGCGCACAGATACGCAGTATTTT. Translated, it gives CASSLGYGRTDTQYF. The complete variable domain, with remaining parts taken from reference TRBV11-2 and TRBJ2-3, reads EAGVAQSPRYKIIEKRQSVAFWCNPISGHATLYWYQQILGQGPKLLIQFQNNGVVDDSQLPKDRFSAERLKGVDSTLKIQPAKLEDSAVYLCASSLGYGRTDTQYFGPGTRLTVL.

The J gene is TRBJ1-1, the V gene TRBV4-3; D unresolved. Between the trimmed V and J ends, which lost 0 bases and 0 bases, there was a span of 11 bases. CDR1 is LGHNA and CDR2 is YSLEER in the germline V gene. The CDR3 is 16 residues long. The CDR3 here is CASSQEDSTVNTEAFF. As DNA, the CDR3 is TGCGCCAGCAGCCAAGAAGATTCGACGGTGAACACTGAAGCTTTCTTT.

This chain joins TRBV11-2 and TRBJ2-7; D is undetermined. The germline gives CDR1 SGHAT, CDR2 FQNNGV. The V end lost 4 bases, the J end lost 3 bases, and 4 bases lay between the germline ends. There are 11 residues in the CDR3. CDR3 residues: CASSSFYEQYF. CDR3 DNA: TGTGCCAGCAGCTCATTCTACGAGCAGTACTTC.

The V and J genes are TRBV9 and TRBJ2-3; the D gene is possibly TRBD2 (6 bases). The germline V gene encodes CDR1 SGDLS and CDR2 YYNGEE. CDR3 length: 15 amino acids. Deletions cut 0 bases from V and 7 bases from J, with 15 bases between. CDR3 residues: CASSVAKFAGNTQYF. CDR3 nucleotide sequence: TGTGCCAGCAGCGTAGCTAAATTTGCGGGAAATACGCAGTATTTT.

The chain has TRBV5-8 and TRBJ1-2; 8 bases fit TRBD1. Trimming cost V 4 bases and J 4 bases; bases outside gene matches: 9. This CDR3 has 15 amino acids. Germline CDR1 and CDR2: SGHTS and YDEGEE. The CDR3 is CASSPWGQDFYGYTF. CDR3 sequence (DNA): TGTGCCAGCAGCCCCTGGGGACAGGATTTCTATGGCTACACCTTC.

This clone was found a few times. This sequence joins TRBV7-9 and TRBJ1-1; D unclear. The germline CDR1 and CDR2 sequences are SEHNR and FQNEAQ (reference sequence). The CDR3 is made up of 11 amino acids. Trimming took off 7 bases at V and 4 bases at J, with 7 bases between the two ends. CDR3 in amino acids: CASNRGTEAFF. The DNA for the CDR3 is TGTGCCAGCAACCGGGGCACTGAAGCTTTCTTT.

This clone has just one count. This sequence joins TRBV27 and TRBJ2-3; D remains unclear. Trimming pared 5 bases from V and 2 bases from J, leaving 11 bases between. The germline CDR1 and CDR2 sequences are MNHEY and SMNVEV (reference sequence). The CDR3 contains 14 residues. Here the CDR3 DNA reads TGTGCCAGCAGTACCCCCTTTAACACAGATACGCAGTATTTT. This translates into CASSTPFNTDTQYF.

V is TRBV4-3 and J is TRBJ1-6; tentatively, D is TRBD1 (6 bases). With 0 bases removed from V and 9 bases from J, the gap between germline ends came to 15 bases. The germline CDR1 and CDR2 sequences are LGHNA and YSLEER. This CDR3 spans 16 amino acids. CDR3 sequence reads: CASSQDPGVFGSPLHF. The DNA of the CDR3 is TGCGCCAGCAGCCAAGATCCAGGGGTTTTCGGTTCACCCCTCCACTTT.

The chain joins TRBV2 to TRBJ2-7; tentative D call: TRBD2 (5 bases). Deletions cut 4 bases from V and 2 bases from J, with 9 bases between. The CDR3 length is 13 residues. CDR1 is SNHLY and CDR2 is FYNNEI in the germline V gene. The CDR3 loop reads CASSGQEAYEQYF. The CDR3 coding sequence is TGTGCCAGCAGTGGGCAGGAGGCCTACGAGCAGTACTTC.

V usage is TRBV15 and J usage is TRBJ2-1; 8 bases are shared with TRBD2. CDR3 length equals 16 residues. In germline, CDR1 is LNHNV, CDR2 YYDKDF (reference sequence). The V gene end was trimmed by 0 bases and the J gene end by 8 bases; junction bases not matched to a gene: 9. CDR3 coding DNA: TGTGCCACCAGCAGAGAGGCGGGGGGCGTGGGGGATGAGCAGTTCTTC. It translates to CATSREAGGVGDEQFF.

CDR3: CASSRTATYEQYF. CDR3 in DNA: TGTGCCAGCAGCCGGACAGCCACCTACGAGCAGTACTTC. This chain joins TRBV5-6 and TRBJ2-7, with a tentative D call TRBD1 (6 bases). CDR1 and CDR2 from the germline V gene are SGHDT and YYEEEE. The CDR3 contains 13 residues. V was trimmed by 4 bases and J by 2 bases, leaving 10 bases between them.

This clone was seen a handful of times. The chain employs TRBV7-9 and TRBJ1-5; no definite D call. Deletions cut 4 bases from V and 1 base from J, with 8 bases between. In germline, CDR1 is SEHNR, CDR2 FQNEAQ (reference sequence). This CDR3 region has 14 residues. Here the CDR3 DNA reads TGTGCCAGCAGCTCACCGGAGAGCAATCAGCCCCAGCATTTT. As protein: CASSSPESNQPQHF.

The chain links TRBV4-2 to TRBJ1-4, with 7 bases identical to TRBD1. The germline gives CDR1 LGHNA, CDR2 YNFKEQ. The CDR3 is 16 amino acids. V lost 4 bases, J lost 0 bases, and 5 bases stayed unmatched. The CDR3 nucleotides are TGTGCCAGCAGCCCACGGGACAGTTCAACTAATGAAAAACTGTTTTTT. As protein: CASSPRDSSTNEKLFF.

The table lists this clone with a count of one. CDR3 residues: CASSITQGVREKLFF. CDR3 nucleotide sequence: TGTGCCAGTAGTATAACACAGGGGGTGCGGGAAAAACTGTTTTTT. The gene calls are TRBV19 and TRBJ1-4, with TRBD1 matching 8 bases. Germline V gene lookup returns CDR1 LNHDA and CDR2 SQIVND (reference sequence). After removal of 2 bases from V and 8 bases from J, the junction contained 7 bases not matched to a gene. The CDR3 is 15 amino acids.

The chain has TRBV6-1 and TRBJ2-2, with D perhaps TRBD2 (5 bases). Trimming stripped 6 bases from V and 9 bases from J, with 11 bases between. Germline CDR1 is MNHNS and CDR2 is SASEGT. The CDR3 is made up of 12 amino acids. CDR3 loop: CASSGIHWELFF. The CDR3 coding sequence is TGTGCCAGCAGCGGGATTCACTGGGAGCTGTTTTTT.

This sequence joins TRBV23-1 and TRBJ2-3, with 10 bases matching TRBD2. TRBV23-1 is designated an ORF whose function remains uncertain. The CDR3 has 15 residues. The trim removed 3 bases at V and 9 bases at J, leaving 9 bases unmatched. CDR3 nucleotide sequence: TGCGCCAGCAGTCAGTCGCGGCTAGCGGGGGAAACGCAGTATTTT. This codes for CASSQSRLAGETQYF.

The rearrangement joins TRBV21-1 to TRBJ2-1; TRBD2, the table's D call, was not compared with the DNA. TRBV21-1 is a known pseudogene. This CDR3 contains 14 residues. CDR3 DNA: TGTGCCAGCAGCCAAACTAGCTCCTACAATGAGCAGTTCTTC. It yields the protein CASSQTSSYNEQFF.

The count of this clone is one. The chain employs TRBV9 and TRBJ2-3, with unresolved D. The CDR3 spans 12 residues. Trimming cost V 0 bases and J 4 bases, with 3 bases left between them. Germline CDR1 is SGDLS and CDR2 is YYNGEE. CDR3 sequence reads: CASSVVADTQYF. DNA for the CDR3: TGTGCCAGCAGCGTAGTTGCAGATACGCAGTATTTT.

This clone was observed once. CDR3 sequence reads: CASRVEVLRPEAFF. The DNA of the CDR3 is TGTGCCAGCAGGGTGGAGGTACTGAGGCCTGAAGCTTTCTTT. V gene TRBV6-1 combines with J gene TRBJ1-1; D is ambiguous. With 6 bases removed from V and 6 bases from J, the gap between germline ends came to 17 bases. The germline V gene encodes CDR1 MNHNS and CDR2 SASEGT. This CDR3 spans 14 amino acids.

The rearrangement uses TRBV2 and TRBJ2-4, with a weak D call TRBD1 (6 bases). V shed 3 bases and J shed 5 bases, with 11 bases lying between them. Germline-derived CDR1 and CDR2 are SNHLY and FYNNEI. The CDR3 covers 14 residues. CDR3 in amino acids: CASSEVTGENIQYF. Written as DNA, the CDR3 is TGTGCCAGCAGTGAGGTGACAGGAGAAAACATTCAGTACTTC.

The gene calls are TRBV5-4 and TRBJ2-7, with D maybe TRBD1 (6 bases). Trimming removed 4 bases at V and 6 bases at J, with 8 bases between. CDR1 and CDR2 from the germline V gene are SGHNT and YYREEE (reference sequence). The CDR3 length is 11 residues. CDR3 residues: CASSTGFEQYF. The CDR3 DNA reads as TGTGCCAGCAGCACAGGGTTCGAGCAGTACTTC.

This rearrangement joins TRBV7-8 to TRBJ2-2; D may be TRBD1 or TRBD2 (5 bases each). CDR1 and CDR2 (germline): SGHVS, FQNEAQ. The CDR3 has 16 amino acids. V gave up 5 bases and J gave up 4 bases, with 17 bases separating them. The CDR3 region is CASSLPTGRGTGELFF. CDR3 DNA: TGTGCCAGCAGCCTGCCGACGGGACGGGGCACCGGGGAGCTGTTTTTT.